Described below is a single TCR beta chain sequence and its context. Every patient was affected by relapse after autologous stem cell transplantation, while exposure to brentuximab vedotin was not uniform. Complete response, partial response or progressive disease made up the best responses. The germline V gene encodes CDR1 SNHLY and CDR2 FYNNEI. This CDR3 has 13 amino acids. Trimming cost V 11 bases and J 2 bases; bases outside gene matches: 7. The data originate from a study of PD-1 blockade in classical Hodgkin lymphoma. Profiled with immunoSEQ multiplex PCR; TCRdb holds only in-frame clones, not every one. Of about 20,000 clones detected, 65% to 90% appear once; the ten largest clones hold approximately 22%.

V usage is TRBV2 and J usage is TRBJ1-2, with TRBD1 identical over 8 bases. This TCR came from a human donor with classical Hodgkin lymphoma. The sequenced sample was peripheral blood mononuclear cells (PBMCs), obtained at baseline. The CDR3 reads CAAGQGRNYGYTF. In DNA, the CDR3 is TGTGCCGCCGGACAGGGAAGGAACTATGGCTACACCTTC.